The rows below give T cell receptor beta chains drawn from one sample of a study of CD8+ T cells in alopecia areata. The assay was immunoSEQ multiplex PCR, and TCRdb's table has in-frame clones only and misses some. The profile covers over 120,000 clones, with roughly 61% appearing a single time and roughly 6.7% taken by the ten largest. Specimen: CD4+ T cells sorted from blood, collected at week 0. Receptors originate from a human donor with alopecia areata. The CDR3 runs from the conserved cysteine through the conserved F or W. D genes are given only for firm matches. The size field is filled for only some rows; it gives once, few, many or a size class.

V gene	D gene	J gene	clone size	CDR3 DNA	CDR3 protein
TRBV29-1	TRBD2	TRBJ2-5	.	TGCAGCGTGGTACTAGCGGGGGCAGAGACCCAGTACTTC	CSVVLAGAETQYF
TRBV19	.	TRBJ1-2	.	TGTGCCAGTAATGGGGGAATGGGGAATGGCTACACCTTC	CASNGGMGNGYTF
TRBV27	TRBD1	TRBJ2-7	.	TGTGCCAGCTGGGACAGGGGGCCGTACGAGCAGTACTTC	CASWDRGPYEQYF
TRBV10-1	TRBD1	TRBJ1-1	.	TGCGCCAGCAGCCTGAGCCAGACAGGGAGTGCTTTCTTT	CASSLSQTGSAFF
TRBV10-3	.	TRBJ1-1	few	TGTGCCATCAGTGGACGGGCGAAGGGTGAAGCTTTCTTT	CAISGRAKGEAFF
TRBV14	TRBD2	TRBJ2-3	.	TGTGCCAGCAGCCAAGAGGCAGCGGGGAGGACAGATACGCAGTATTTT	CASSQEAAGRTDTQYF
TRBV7-9	.	TRBJ1-6	few	TGTGCCAGCAGCTTACGGGGGGGAGCAATGGTATCACCCCTCCACTTT	CASSLRGGAMVSPLHF
TRBV5-6	.	TRBJ1-6	.	TGTGCCAGCAGCTTGGGGCGAGGGGCTGCTTATTCACCCCTCCACTTT	CASSLGRGAAYSPLHF
TRBV5-1	TRBD1	TRBJ1-5	.	TGCGCCAGCAGCCCCACAGGGGATAGCAATCAGCCCCAGCATTTT	CASSPTGDSNQPQHF
TRBV6-5	TRBD1	TRBJ1-2	once	TGTGCCAGCAGTTACTCATCTACAGGGGACTATGGCTACACCTTC	CASSYSSTGDYGYTF
TRBV7-9	.	TRBJ1-2	.	TGTGCCAGCAGCTTAGATCCGGGAGTGAGCTATGGCTACACCTTC	CASSLDPGVSYGYTF
TRBV30	.	TRBJ1-4	.	TGTGCCTGGAGTGCCCCGGGGGGAAAACTGTTTTTT	CAWSAPGGKLFF
TRBV5-1	.	TRBJ2-3	.	TGCGCCAGCAGCTTGGGGGGGAACCCGGCAGATACGCAGTATTTT	CASSLGGNPADTQYF
TRBV30	TRBD1	TRBJ1-5	.	TGTGCCTGGAGTCTCAGACAGGGGGGGGTCCATCAGCCCCAGCATTTT	CAWSLRQGGVHQPQHF
TRBV6-5	.	TRBJ1-1	.	TGTGCCAGCAGGTCACTGAACACTGAAGCTTTCTTT	CASRSLNTEAFF
TRBV15	.	TRBJ1-3	.	TGTGCCAGAAAAGCCCGGTGTTATTTATTTGGAAACACCATATATTTT	CARKARCYLFGNTIYF
TRBV18	TRBD1	TRBJ2-7	.	TGTGCCAGCTCACCCACGACAGGGTTCCACGAGCAGTACTTC	CASSPTTGFHEQYF
TRBV7-2	.	TRBJ1-6	.	TGTGCCAGCAGCTTAGCGGGCTCCTATAATTCACCCCTCCACTTT	CASSLAGSYNSPLHF
TRBV4-3	.	TRBJ2-7	once	TGCGCCAGCAGCCAAGAAAAGGGCAGGCACTACGAGCAGTACTTC	CASSQEKGRHYEQYF
TRBV19	.	TRBJ1-2	few	TGTGCCAGTAGTATAGGAGTCGGAATAAACTATGGCTACACCTTC	CASSIGVGINYGYTF
TRBV6-5	TRBD1	TRBJ1-2	.	TGTGCCAGCAGGCCCCGACAGGGCTTCGGCTACACCTTC	CASRPRQGFGYTF
TRBV7-8	TRBD1	TRBJ2-5	.	TGTGCCAGCAGCTCCCGCCCGAGGGGACAGGCGCCTGGGACCCAGTACTTC	CASSSRPRGQAPGTQYF
TRBV7-9	TRBD2	TRBJ2-1	once	TGTGCCAGCAGCTTGACTAGCCTGGCCCACAATGAGCAGTTCTTC	CASSLTSLAHNEQFF
TRBV18	.	TRBJ1-2	.	TGTGCCAGCTCATGGGCAGGTGATGGCTACACCTTC	CASSWAGDGYTF
TRBV5-1	.	TRBJ2-3	.	TGCGCCAGCATGGTACAGGGATTTGATACGCAGTATTTT	CASMVQGFDTQYF
TRBV7-2	.	TRBJ1-5	few	TGTGCCAGCAGCTTAGAATACCGGGGCCGGGGAGATCAGCCCCAGCATTTT	CASSLEYRGRGDQPQHF
TRBV2	.	TRBJ2-1	few	TGTGCCAGCAGTGAAGTGCGAGGGGGGACTAATGAGCAGTTCTTC	CASSEVRGGTNEQFF
TRBV2	.	TRBJ2-7	.	TGTGCCAGCAGCTCCGGTTGGGAAGGACAGCGTCCCTACGAGCAGTACTTC	CASSSGWEGQRPYEQYF
TRBV29-1	TRBD1	TRBJ2-5	few	TGCAGCGTTTACCCCGCAGACAGGGGGGAGACCCAGTACTTC	CSVYPADRGETQYF
TRBV27	.	TRBJ1-2	.	TGTGCCAGCAGTTTAGAGCCCTTTTATGGCTACACCTTC	CASSLEPFYGYTF
TRBV30	.	TRBJ1-3	many	TGTGCCTGGAGTAGAGGGGGAACTGGAAACACCATATATTTT	CAWSRGGTGNTIYF
TRBV7-2	.	TRBJ2-7	.	TGTGCCAGCAACCTAGGCGGGGTGACCTACGAGCAGTACTTC	CASNLGGVTYEQYF
TRBV4-3	.	TRBJ2-7	.	TGCGCCAGCAGCCAGACCCAGAGGACCGAGCAGTACTTC	CASSQTQRTEQYF
TRBV7-6	.	TRBJ1-1	few	TGTGCCAGCAGCCAGATGACAGAAAACACTGAAGCTTTCTTT	CASSQMTENTEAFF
TRBV4-2	TRBD2	TRBJ2-5	.	TGTGCCAGCAGCCAAGGGACTAGCGGACAAGAGACCCAGTACTTC	CASSQGTSGQETQYF
TRBV30	TRBD1	TRBJ2-1	.	TGTGCCTGGACCACAGGGGGGCGGTCGAACTCCTACAATGAGCAGTTCTTC	CAWTTGGRSNSYNEQFF
TRBV29-1	.	TRBJ1-2	.	TGCAGCGTTGGTGAGGGGGAGGGCTATGGCTACACCTTC	CSVGEGEGYGYTF
TRBV13	.	TRBJ1-5	.	TGTGCCAGCAGCTTAGGCCAGAGCAATCAGCCCCAGCATTTT	CASSLGQSNQPQHF
TRBV6-5	.	TRBJ2-3	few	TGTGCCAGCAGTTACACTCCCGCGATCACAGATACGCAGTATTTT	CASSYTPAITDTQYF
TRBV7-9	.	TRBJ2-3	few	TGTGCCGTACGAGCCCTGAGGGGTACGCAGTATTTT	CAVRALRGTQYF
TRBV15	.	TRBJ2-1	.	TGTGCCACCAGCAGAGATCGGCTGGGAGGTGAGCAGTTCTTC	CATSRDRLGGEQFF
TRBV7-2	.	TRBJ1-5	.	TGTGCCAGCAGCTTTGATCCCGGGCAGCCCCAGCATTTT	CASSFDPGQPQHF
TRBV30	TRBD1	TRBJ1-1	.	TGTGCCTGGAGTGTACGTGGACAGGGGAACACTGAAGCTTTCTTT	CAWSVRGQGNTEAFF
TRBV27	TRBD1	TRBJ2-3	.	TGTGCCAGCAGCACACACAGGGGGCTTAGCACAGATACGCAGTATTTT	CASSTHRGLSTDTQYF
TRBV2	.	TRBJ2-5	few	TGTGCCAGCAGTGAACGGTCTCTCCCCAGCGGTTCAACCCAGTACTTC	CASSERSLPSGSTQYF
TRBV13	.	TRBJ1-1	few	TGTGCCAGCAGCCGCGAATTCGGGACTATACTTGAAGCTTTCTTT	CASSREFGTILEAFF
TRBV7-2	.	TRBJ2-7	.	TGTGCCAGCAGCACCGGGGAGGTACGCGAGCAGTACTTC	CASSTGEVREQYF
TRBV29-1	.	TRBJ1-2	.	TGCAGCGTTGACCAAGGCCTAGCTAACTATGGCTACACCTTC	CSVDQGLANYGYTF
TRBV7-6	.	TRBJ2-3	.	TGTGCCAGCAGCTTAGCGGGCTATCTTCTGGCAGATACGCAGTATTTT	CASSLAGYLLADTQYF
TRBV7-8	.	TRBJ1-5	.	TGTGCCAGCAGCTTCAAAGGGAATCAGCCCCAGCATTTT	CASSFKGNQPQHF
TRBV18	TRBD1	TRBJ2-1	.	TGTGCCAGCTCACCACGGGACAGGGTGGACAATGAGCAGTTCTTC	CASSPRDRVDNEQFF
TRBV28	TRBD1	TRBJ1-2	few	TGTGCCAGCAGTCGAGCTGAAGGACAGGCCGACTATGGCTACACCTTC	CASSRAEGQADYGYTF
TRBV18	.	TRBJ1-5	once	TGTGCCAGCTCACCTTCCGGGACACCGAGCAATCAGCCCCAGCATTTT	CASSPSGTPSNQPQHF
TRBV6-5	TRBD2	TRBJ2-1	.	TGTGCCAGCAGCGTCACTAGCGGGGGGTACAATGAGCAGTTCTTC	CASSVTSGGYNEQFF
TRBV5-1	.	TRBJ2-7	.	TGCGCCACCTCAGAGGGCTACGAGCAGTACTTC	CATSEGYEQYF
TRBV29-1	TRBD1	TRBJ2-7	.	TGCAGCGTTATCAGGGGGCAAAACGAGCAGTACTTC	CSVIRGQNEQYF
TRBV30	.	TRBJ2-7	.	TGTGCCTCTCTGGCAGGGTCCTACGAGCAGTACTTC	CASLAGSYEQYF
TRBV18	.	TRBJ2-5	once	TGTGCCAGCTCACCACGCGTGACAGCCACCAGGGAGGAGACCCAGTACTTC	CASSPRVTATREETQYF